This T cell receptor (beta chain) was sequenced in a study of neoadjuvant anti-PD-1 for oral cavity cancer (dated by TCRdb to the early 2020s). Study-wide context: Before curative-intent surgical resection, most patients were given three to four biweekly doses of nivolumab at 3 mg/kg. A fourth nivolumab dose was given around day 43 to patients without progression, and definitive surgical resection was performed in those patients on days 50-56. Under RECIST 1.1, a patient counted as a responder if showing complete response, partial response or stable disease, and as a non-responder if showing progression. The parent correlative cohort had around 11 patients and a response rate of roughly 31%. Here is what the overall study found, with its caveats: TCR analyses included only three patients per response group, and the authors called for larger cohorts for validation. Larger post-treatment sizes of preexisting intratumoral clones correlated with greater tumor shrinkage, suggesting expansion of preexisting clones contributed to response. Higher pretreatment blood TCRbeta clonality and lower post-treatment tumor TCRbeta clonality were correlated with higher pretreatment blood Treg/Th17 ratios.

CDR1 and CDR2 are drawn from the germline V gene (reference sequence): SGHNT, YYREEE. The CDR3, cysteine through phenylalanine, is 11 amino acids long. Only the CDR3 part of the read is kept: 33 bases, read in frame from the first base. The sample's time point label, decoded: after neoadjuvant nivolumab, at surgical resection. None of the patients had received prior systemic or radiation treatment, and all were newly diagnosed with stage II-IVA oral cavity squamous cell carcinoma. The cohort was made up of patients with locally advanced, HPV-negative oral cavity squamous cell carcinoma. The samples were obtained from a longitudinal correlative study of a single-arm phase II trial testing neoadjuvant nivolumab in oral cavity squamous cell carcinoma. Subject-matched pre- and post-treatment PBMCs and tumors from three responders and three non-responders were subjected to genomic DNA-based TCRbeta sequencing. Genomic DNA was isolated from tumor tissue using the Maxwell RSC DNA from Tissue kit.

Tumor libraries used mostly about 4.8 ug of input genomic DNA for survey sequencing, with two replicates per sample. The immunoSEQ hsTCRbeta kit was used to prepare TCRbeta libraries according to the manufacturer's instructions. Sequencing of the completed libraries took place using an Illumina NovaSeq 6000 S4 flow cell after they had been pooled to approximately 3.3 nM. As for the authors' bioinformatics: The immunoSEQ Analyzer was used for raw data preprocessing and quality control. The analysis was limited to productive rearrangements, and each clonotype was defined by a unique CDR3 amino acid sequence. Using the R package tcR, the researchers computed the Gini-Simpson index as their estimate of repertoire clonality. Student's t test was used to compare Gini indices, while Pearson correlation assessed associations with tumor size change. The immuneACCESS repertoire file appears here via TCRdb, limited to in-frame rearrangements. These files lack a portion of the clones; in checked studies, under half of the deficit traces to unresolved V genes, and the cause of the others is not known. V, J and clone size were drawn from that table, and D and trimming were deduced from the DNA. In this sample the table shows around 35,000 clones, roughly two fifths of which occur a single time. The ten largest clones add up to about a sixth of the sample.

On this clone: Its antigen is still unknown. A read error is the likely source, as a far larger clone sits one nucleotide away.

The origin of this receptor is a person aged 40-85 years with oral cavity squamous cell carcinoma. This material consisted of tumor tissue, taken after nivolumab (anti-PD-1) treatment. This sequence uses TRBV5-4 and TRBJ2-5, with no D gene named confidently. The CDR3 has the sequence CASSQEEIQYF. DNA sequence: TGCGCCAGCAGCCAAGAAGAGATCCAGTACTTC.